The 7 T cell receptor beta chains presented below share a single source sample, sequenced in a study of blood T cells in healthy people across ages. Sample-barcoded 5' priming and a J-beta primer mix drove a second PCR of 7 to 11 cycles. MiXCR, run by TCRdb on the 5' RACE reads, gives a single entry per CDR3 protein. Of 700,000 or so distinct CDR3 sequences detected, around a fifth appear once; the ten largest clones hold around a fifth. Sequenced sample: blood. These receptors were collected from a man between 65 and 85 years old in good health.

The CDR3: CATKGTGVNEQFF. The CDR3 DNA is TGTGCCACCAAGGGGACAGGGGTAAATGAGCAGTTCTTC. The chain recombines TRBV24-1 with TRBJ2-5; 10 positions match TRBD1. With the DNA end fitting TRBJ2-1 better, the J assignment may be wrong. CDR1 and CDR2 from the germline V gene are KGHDR and SFDVKD. This CDR3 has 13 residues.

The chain recombines TRBV21-1 with TRBJ2-5. TRBV21-1 is a known pseudogene. This CDR3 has 13 amino acids. The CDR3 DNA follows: TGTGCCAGCAGCAAAGAACTGAGGGAGACCCAGTACTTC. Residues: CASSKELRETQYF.

This clonotype was seen a handful of times. V is TRBV4-1 and J is TRBJ2-1; 11 bases match TRBD2. This CDR3 has 17 residues. J was trimmed by 2 bases and V by 4 bases; bases with no gene match: 7. The germline V gene encodes CDR1 MGHRA and CDR2 YSYEKL. CDR3 sequence: CASSPGGLAATYNEQFF. Written as DNA, the CDR3 is TGCGCCAGCAGCCCTGGGGGACTAGCGGCAACCTACAATGAGCAGTTCTTC.

V gene TRBV5-1 combines with J gene TRBJ1-1; D not resolved. The CDR3 sequence is 15 residues long. The germline V gene encodes CDR1 SGHRS and CDR2 YFSETQ. V was clipped by 4 bases and J by 1 base, with 14 bases between them. CDR3 loop: CASSKEAVENTEAFF. CDR3 sequence (DNA): TGCGCCAGCAGCAAGGAGGCCGTTGAGAACACTGAAGCTTTCTTT.

The chain carries TRBV5-1 and TRBJ2-2; D call uncertain. Germline-derived CDR1 and CDR2 are SGHRS and YFSETQ. V lost 7 bases and J 5 bases, leaving 18 bases between the germline ends. The CDR3 covers 15 residues. Written as DNA, the CDR3 is TGCGCCAGCGTTCGAGAGGCTGTCGGGACCGGGGAGCTGTTTTTT. Amino acids: CASVREAVGTGELFF.

The chain couples TRBV10-1 to TRBJ2-5, with a tentative D call TRBD1 (6 bases). This CDR3 has 15 amino acids. Germline V CDR1 and CDR2: WNHNN, SYGVQD (reference sequence). Trimming took off 0 bases at V and 8 bases at J, with 16 bases between the two ends. CDR3 coding DNA: TGCGCCAGCAGTGAGTCGAGAGGGGGACGCCCTACCCAGTACTTC. Translating gives CASSESRGGRPTQYF.

The rearrangement joins TRBV10-3 to TRBJ2-7; weak D call: TRBD1 (6 bases). Germline V gene lookup returns CDR1 ENHRY and CDR2 SYGVKD. Trimming removed 10 bases from V and 4 bases from J, with 14 bases in between. CDR3 size: 12 residues. Written as DNA, the CDR3 is TGTGCCACTTCGGGACACACTTACGAGCAGTACTTC. As protein: CATSGHTYEQYF.